This T cell receptor (beta chain) emerged from a study of blood T cell repertoires in COVID-19. Study information: Samples representing acute and convalescent COVID-19 were sourced from the United States, Italy and Spain.

V was cut by 4 bases and J by 4 bases, with 16 bases left in between. Germline CDR1 reads SEHNR; CDR2 reads FQNEAQ (reference sequence). This CDR3 has 15 residues. Per the authors' pipeline: Scientists estimated how many nucleated cells there were by amplifying reference gene primers. Repertoires were generated with immunoSEQ multiplex PCR, while TCRdb's copy carries only in-frame clones and drops some. V and J calls and clone size are given by that table; D and trimming were obtained from the DNA. The table has more than 55,000 clones, more than 80% seen once. The rearrangement links TRBV7-9 to TRBJ2-5; perhaps TRBD2 as D (5 bases). This sequence originates from an elderly woman with acute or convalescent COVID-19. The sequenced sample was peripheral blood. For the CDR3, the DNA is TGTGCCAGCAGCTCCCCGGGAACCATAGGAGAGACCCAGTACTTC. It encodes CASSSPGTIGETQYF. The whole variable domain, remainder taken from reference TRBV7-9 and TRBJ2-5, is DTGVSQNPRHKITKRGQNVTFRCDPISEHNRLYWYRQTLGQGPEFLTYFQNEAQLEKSRLLSDRFSAERPKGSFSTLEIQRTEQGDSAMYLCASSSPGTIGETQYFGPGTRLLVL.